The 24 T cell receptor beta chains reported below all come from one sample, sequenced in a study of follicular helper T cells after annual influenza vaccination. Profiling relied on immunoSEQ multiplex PCR, and the TCRdb table lists in-frame clones only, not all of them. The sample yields 9,500 to 15,000 clones, about 80% seen once. Time point meaning: 2015-2016 season, pre-vaccination. Sequencing used CXCR5+ CD38- circulating T follicular helper cells from blood, obtained on the day of influenza vaccination. The subset here: circulating Tfh, non-naive CD4+CXCR5+PD-1+ (ICOS+CD38+ or ICOS-CD38-). The receptor source for this set is an adult who received the influenza vaccine.

The chain uses TRBV7-9 and TRBJ2-1; 12 bases agree with TRBD1. Germline lookup yields CDR1 SEHNR and CDR2 FQNEAQ (reference sequence). Unmatched junction bases numbered 4, after V lost 4 bases and J lost 9 bases. The CDR3 spans 14 residues. CDR3 DNA: TGTGCCAGCAGCTGGGGACAGGGGGCCGGTGAGCAGTTCTTC. Its translation is CASSWGQGAGEQFF.

The chain employs TRBV28 and TRBJ2-5; D is perhaps TRBD1 (6 bases). Germline CDR1 is MDHEN and CDR2 is SYDVKM. The V and J ends lost 8 bases and 0 bases respectively, with 13 bases between them. The CDR3 is 14 amino acids. The CDR3 DNA reads TGTGCCAGCGCCGGACAGCCGTACCAAGAGACCCAGTACTTC. Translated: CASAGQPYQETQYF.

This clone was counted between two and nine times. This chain connects TRBV21-1 to TRBJ1-2. TRBV21-1 is deemed a pseudogene. The CDR3 runs to 13 residues. Here the CDR3 DNA reads TGTGCCAGCAGCACCACCGGACCCGTAAGCTACACCTTC. This sequence encodes CASSTTGPVSYTF.

This rearrangement joins TRBV18 to TRBJ2-1, with 10 nucleotides matching TRBD1. Trimming took 10 bases from V and 7 from J; bases not matched to a gene: 13. Germline V gene data show CDR1 as KGHSH and CDR2 as LQKENI. The CDR3 has 15 amino acids. The CDR3 reads CATSKPGQGMNEQFF. CDR3 DNA sequence: TGTGCCACCAGCAAACCGGGACAGGGGATGAATGAGCAGTTCTTC.

The chain is built from TRBV7-2 and TRBJ2-3, with 7 bases aligning to TRBD1. The CDR3 runs 15 residues. Germline V gene lookup returns CDR1 SGHTA and CDR2 FQGNSA. V dropped 2 bases and J dropped 3; count of bases not matched to a gene: 5. This CDR3 reads CASSLLGGSTDTQYF. In DNA form, the CDR3 reads TGTGCCAGCAGCTTATTAGGGGGCTCAACAGATACGCAGTATTTT.

The J gene is TRBJ2-7, the V gene TRBV16; D is unclear. This CDR3 comprises 14 residues. Germline-derived CDR1 and CDR2 are KGHSY and FQNENV. Trimming removed 0 bases from V and 0 bases from J, with 6 bases in between. CDR3 bases: TGTGCCAGCAGCCAATCTCGGGCCTCCTACGAGCAGTACTTC. This encodes CASSQSRASYEQYF. Combining the CDR3 with reference TRBV16 and TRBJ2-7 gives the whole variable domain GEEVAQTPKHLVRGEGQKAKLYCAPIKGHSYVFWYQQVLKNEFKFLISFQNENVFDETGMPKERFSAKCLPNSPCSLEIQATKLEDSAVYFCASSQSRASYEQYFGPGTRLTVT.

The V and J genes are TRBV27 and TRBJ1-1, with a tentative D call TRBD1 (5 bases). Trimming stripped 5 bases from V and 5 bases from J, with 15 bases between. Germline loops: CDR1 MNHEY, CDR2 SMNVEV (reference sequence). The CDR3 totals 14 residues. CDR3 sequence: CASSARGERTEAFF. For the CDR3, the DNA is TGTGCCAGCAGTGCCCGAGGGGAACGTACTGAAGCTTTCTTT.

This chain uses TRBV9 with TRBJ2-5; D is perhaps TRBD2 (6 bases). CDR3 length: 15 amino acids. Germline CDR1 reads SGDLS; CDR2 reads YYNGEE. Deletions cut 4 bases from V and 5 bases from J, with 18 bases between. The CDR3: CASSFRDSTFETQYF. DNA for the CDR3: TGTGCCAGCAGCTTCCGGGACTCTACGTTCGAGACCCAGTACTTC.

This chain joins TRBV12-5 and TRBJ2-3, with TRBD1 matching 7 bases. The CDR3 has 13 residues. V shed 2 bases and J 9 bases; nucleotides not matched to a gene: 5. CDR1 LGHNT and CDR2 FRNRAP come from the germline V gene. CDR3 amino acids: CASGLRQGSTQYF. The CDR3 DNA follows: TGTGCTAGTGGTTTGAGACAGGGTAGCACGCAGTATTTT.

The chain combines TRBV19 with TRBJ1-3; 7 bases align to TRBD1. Germline V gene data show CDR1 as LNHDA and CDR2 as SQIVND (reference sequence). After removal of 4 bases from V and 0 bases from J, the junction contained 18 bases not matched to a gene. The CDR3 extends over 20 amino acids. CDR3 DNA sequence: TGTGCCAGTAGTACCGCAACAGGGGCTGGAGACCATGGCTCTGGAAACACCATATATTTT. Translating gives CASSTATGAGDHGSGNTIYF. Full variable domain (rest looked up from reference TRBV19 and TRBJ1-3): DGGITQSPKYLFRKEGQNVTLSCEQNLNHDAMYWYRQDPGQGLRLIYYSQIVNDFQKGDIAEGYSVSREKKESFPLTVTSAQKNPTAFYLCASSTATGAGDHGSGNTIYFGEGSWLTVV.

The V call is TRBV15, the J call TRBJ1-1; D perhaps matches TRBD1 (6 bases). The CDR3 has 16 amino acids. Between the trimmed V and J ends, which lost 7 bases and 2 bases, there was a span of 20 bases. Germline assignment: CDR1 LNHNV and CDR2 YYDKDF (reference sequence). CDR3 nucleotides: TGTGCCACCAAGAAAGACCTACAGGGATTTAACACTGAAGCTTTCTTT. It codes for CATKKDLQGFNTEAFF.

This chain links TRBV29-1 with TRBJ1-1; D is undetermined. The CDR3 covers 11 residues. Germline V gene sequence: CDR1 SQVTM, CDR2 ANQGSEA. Deletions cut 5 bases from V and 5 bases from J, with 9 bases between. The CDR3 coding sequence is TGCAGCGTTCGGGTCGAGACTGAAGCTTTCTTT. Translating gives CSVRVETEAFF.

V is TRBV30 and J is TRBJ1-5; D unclear. CDR1 and CDR2 (germline): GTSNPN, SVGIG (reference sequence). The CDR3 totals 17 residues. Trimming took 0 bases from V and 5 from J, leaving 20 bases between them. The CDR3 loop is CAWSVTGVDLRDQPQHF. In nucleotides, the CDR3 is TGTGCCTGGAGTGTAACTGGGGTAGATTTGCGGGATCAGCCCCAGCATTTT.

The chain is built from TRBV30 and TRBJ2-5; TRBD2 matches 8 bases. Germline assignment: CDR1 GTSNPN and CDR2 SVGIG (reference sequence). J gave up 4 bases and V 0 bases, and 4 bases lay outside the gene matches. The CDR3 has 14 residues. CDR3 DNA: TGTGCCTGGAGTGTACAGGCGGGGGGAGAGACCCAGTACTTC. Its protein product is CAWSVQAGGETQYF. Variable domain in full (rest from reference TRBV30 and TRBJ2-5): SQTIHQWPATLVQPVGSPLSLECTVEGTSNPNLYWYRQAAGRGLQLLFYSVGIGQISSEVPQNLSASRPQDRQFILSSKKLLLSDSGFYLCAWSVQAGGETQYFGPGTRLLVL.

The CDR3 nucleotides are TGTGCCAGCAGCTCCCAGGGAGGGGTGACTAATGAAAAACTGTTTTTT. Protein product: CASSSQGGVTNEKLFF. This chain uses TRBV7-2 with TRBJ1-4, with D possibly TRBD1 on 5 matching bases. Trimming removed 4 bases from V and 2 bases from J, with 14 bases in between. Germline assignment: CDR1 SGHTA and CDR2 FQGNSA. The CDR3 runs 16 residues.

The chain has TRBV18 and TRBJ2-1, with a possible D match to TRBD2 (7 bases). CDR3 length equals 15 residues. Germline CDR1 KGHSH, CDR2 LQKENI. The V and J ends lost 6 bases and 1 base respectively, with 13 bases between them. CDR3 coding DNA: TGTGCCAGCTCCCCGGGGGGCGCGTCCTACAATGAGCAGTTCTTC. Its protein is CASSPGGASYNEQFF. Together with reference TRBV18 and TRBJ2-1, the CDR3 gives the full variable domain: NAGVMQNPRHLVRRRGQEARLRCSPMKGHSHVYWYRQLPEEGLKFMVYLQKENIIDESGMPKERFSAEFPKEGPSILRIQQVVRGDSAAYFCASSPGGASYNEQFFGPGTRLTVL.

This chain uses TRBV11-3 with TRBJ2-1, with D perhaps given as TRBD1 or TRBD2 (6 bases each). V was shortened by 5 bases and J by 9 bases, with 17 bases between the two germline ends. This CDR3 is built from 14 residues. The V gene's germline CDR1 is SGHNT and CDR2 YENEEA. CDR3: CASSRRQAGSEQFF. For the CDR3, the DNA is TGTGCCAGCAGCAGACGACAGGCGGGGAGTGAGCAGTTCTTC.

This clone showed up just a few times. Mismatch with germline at one junction end may stem from a read error. V gene TRBV19 combines with J gene TRBJ1-1; possible D gene TRBD1, 6 bases. CDR3 length: 13 amino acids. Germline V CDR1 and CDR2: LNHDA, SQIVND (reference sequence). CDR3 residues: CASMDSLKTGAFF. CDR3 in DNA: TGTGCCAGTATGGACAGCCTCAAAACTGGAGCTTTCTTT.

The chain has TRBV30 and TRBJ2-5; D call uncertain. Germline V gene sequence: CDR1 GTSNPN, CDR2 SVGIG (reference sequence). Trimming stripped 4 bases from V and 7 bases from J, with 13 bases between. The CDR3 is made up of 12 amino acids. CDR3 amino acids: CAWTPSEVTQYF. The DNA for the CDR3 is TGTGCCTGGACTCCCAGTGAGGTGACCCAGTACTTC.

The genes are TRBV28 and TRBJ1-5; 8 bases line up with TRBD1. CDR1 is MDHEN and CDR2 is SYDVKM in the germline V gene. The CDR3 runs to 16 residues. Germline trimming cut 2 bases from V and 7 bases from J; bases unmatched to any gene: 10. CDR3 in amino acids: CASSLITGTGQQPQHF. DNA for the CDR3: TGTGCCAGCAGTTTAATAACCGGGACAGGACAACAGCCCCAGCATTTT.

This clone was detected only a few times. The chain has TRBV2 and TRBJ1-6; TRBD1 aligns across 8 bases. The CDR3 has 15 amino acids. V lost 6 bases and J lost 10; bases outside the gene matches: 11. Germline CDR1 is SNHLY and CDR2 is FYNNEI. The CDR3 DNA reads as TGTGCCAGCAGCCCGACCGGGACAGGAGGGTCACCCCTCCACTTT. Translating gives CASSPTGTGGSPLHF.

This sequence joins TRBV28 and TRBJ2-6, with 7 bases lining up with TRBD1. V lost 4 bases and J lost 4; bases outside the gene matches: 4. The CDR3 runs to 15 residues. CDR1 is MDHEN, CDR2 SYDVKM, per germline. Here the CDR3 DNA reads TGTGCCAGCAGTTCCCCCAGGGGGGGGGCCAACGTCCTGACTTTC. The encoded protein is CASSSPRGGANVLTF.

Written as DNA, the CDR3 is TGTGCCAGCAGGAGGGCGGAGACCCAGTACTTC. It translates to CASRRAETQYF. The gene calls are TRBV6-5 and TRBJ2-5; possible D gene TRBD2, 5 bases. V gave up 6 bases and J gave up 5 bases, with 7 bases separating them. The CDR3 sequence is 11 residues long. Per germline, CDR1 MNHEY and CDR2 SVGAGI.

This rearrangement joins TRBV7-8 to TRBJ1-4; D is ambiguous. The CDR3 has 16 residues. Trimming pared 1 base from V and 5 bases from J, leaving 14 bases between. Germline values: CDR1 SGHVS, CDR2 FQNEAQ. The CDR3 region has the DNA TGTGCCAGCAGCTTAGGTCGGCTTCGTCCGAATGAAAAACTGTTTTTT. This encodes CASSLGRLRPNEKLFF.